These 14 T cell receptor beta chains were all obtained from the same sample, sequenced in a study of low-dose radiotherapy and immunotherapy resistance in tumors. As for time point: after trial treatment. This sample's treatment: LDRT plus nivolumab, ipilimumab, low-dose cyclophosphamide and aspirin (RACIN trial). Primers targeting TRAV and TRBV primed first-strand cDNA, covering alpha and beta chains. TCR amplification used about 20 PCR cycles, a constant-region primer and a V-primer adapter. Each CDR3 protein gets one entry after TCRdb re-called the reads with MiXCR. The sample carries tens of thousands of distinct CDR3 sequences, 20% to 25% recorded once. Source: PBMCs, taken after low-dose radiotherapy plus immunotherapy. The receptors come from a female donor with ovarian cancer.

This clonotype was seen ten or more times. The chain uses TRBV4-1 and TRBJ1-3; D may be TRBD1 (6 bases). V was pared by 4 bases and J by 0 bases, with 7 bases between. The germline gives CDR1 MGHRA, CDR2 YSYEKL. The CDR3 has 14 amino acids. This chain's CDR3 is CASSRTDSGNTIYF. CDR3 in DNA: TGCGCCAGCAGCCGGACAGACTCTGGAAACACCATATATTTT.

The sample holds many counts of this clonotype. J is TRBJ2-2 and V is TRBV7-9, with D tentatively TRBD1 (6 bases). The CDR3 has 16 residues. V lost 1 base and J lost 4, with 13 bases in between. Per the germline V gene, CDR1 is SEHNR and CDR2 is FQNEAQ (reference sequence). CDR3: CASSLGGGLVTGELFF. The CDR3 DNA reads as TGTGCCAGCAGCTTAGGAGGGGGTTTGGTCACCGGGGAGCTGTTTTTT.

The rearrangement links TRBV7-3 to TRBJ2-3, with D perhaps assigned TRBD1 or TRBD2 (6 bases each). This CDR3 is built from 16 residues. V lost 2 bases, J lost 3 bases, and 15 bases lay in between. Per the germline V gene, CDR1 is SGHTA and CDR2 is FQGTGA. This CDR3 reads CASSLVGGGETDTQYF. The CDR3 DNA sequence: TGTGCCAGCAGCTTAGTGGGGGGCGGGGAGACAGATACGCAGTATTTT.

This clonotype was found many times. The J gene is TRBJ2-7, the V gene TRBV28; D unclear. This CDR3 is 12 amino acids long. Germline CDR1 MDHEN, CDR2 SYDVKM. The V end lost 6 bases, the J end lost 2 bases, and 8 bases lay between the germline ends. The CDR3: CASSRNTYEQYF. The CDR3 nucleotides read TGTGCCAGCAGCCGCAATACCTACGAGCAGTACTTC.

This clonotype was seen ten or more times. The chain recombines TRBV5-6 with TRBJ1-1; D possibly corresponds to TRBD1 (6 bases). CDR1 and CDR2 (germline): SGHDT, YYEEEE. This CDR3 has 14 amino acids. The germline V and J ends were trimmed by 0 bases and 5 bases, with 11 bases remaining between them. In DNA, the CDR3 is TGTGCCAGCAGCTTGGGCTTAAGGGGGACTGAAGCTTTCTTT. This encodes CASSLGLRGTEAFF.

This clonotype was counted at least ten times. This chain connects TRBV28 to TRBJ1-4; D is possibly TRBD1 (5 bases). Looked up from germline, CDR1 is MDHEN and CDR2 is SYDVKM. The CDR3 loop spans 13 amino acids. V lost 7 bases and J 10 bases, leaving 16 bases between the germline ends. The CDR3 DNA reads as TGTGCCAGCACGACAGAGCCGGAGGGAAAACTGTTTTTT. Translated, it gives CASTTEPEGKLFF.

This clonotype was counted ten times or more. The chain couples TRBV5-1 to TRBJ2-3; D call uncertain. Trimming pared 0 bases from V and 0 bases from J, leaving 8 bases between. The CDR3 runs to 15 residues. Germline V lookup: CDR1 SGHRS, CDR2 YFSETQ. CDR3 nucleotides: TGCGCCAGCAGCTTGGAGGATCCTAGCACAGATACGCAGTATTTT. It codes for CASSLEDPSTDTQYF.

This clonotype was detected ten times or more. V gene TRBV9 combines with J gene TRBJ2-1, with 8 bases matching TRBD2. Germline CDR1 is SGDLS and CDR2 is YYNGEE. The CDR3 length is 17 residues. J lost 5 bases, V lost 5 bases, and 15 bases had no gene match. As DNA, the CDR3 is TGTGCCAGCAGTGGGGAAAAGGGCGGGAGGTCCCACAATGAGCAGTTCTTC. It encodes CASSGEKGGRSHNEQFF. Full variable domain (outside the CDR3, taken from reference TRBV9 and TRBJ2-1): DSGVTQTPKHLITATGQRVTLRCSPRSGDLSVYWYQQSLDQGLQFLIQYYNGEERAKGNILERFSAQQFPDLHSELNLSSLELGDSALYFCASSGEKGGRSHNEQFFGPGTRLTVL.

Of note for this clonotype: One base away lies a much larger clone, so this may be a sequencing read error. CDR3 coding DNA: TGCAGTGCTAGAGATCCGCTGGAGGCCTACGAGCAGTACTTC. Translating it yields CSARDPLEAYEQYF. This chain links TRBV20-1 with TRBJ2-7; tentative D call: TRBD2 (5 bases). Germline CDR1 reads DFQATT; CDR2 reads SNEGSKA (reference sequence). The CDR3 length is 14 residues. The V end lost 0 bases, the J end lost 2 bases, and 11 bases lay between the germline ends.

In its sample, this clonotype was seen many times. The chain employs TRBV10-3 and TRBJ1-2; possible D gene TRBD1, 6 bases. The germline V and J ends were trimmed by 3 bases and 2 bases, with 7 bases remaining between them. The CDR3 covers 13 residues. Germline lookup yields CDR1 ENHRY and CDR2 SYGVKD. The CDR3 nucleotides read TGTGCCATCAGTGATGGACAGAACTATGGCTACACCTTC. It codes for CAISDGQNYGYTF.

Details on this clonotype: A single base is all that separates this from a far larger clone, so a read error is likely. J is TRBJ2-7 and V is TRBV12-3 or TRBV12-4, with 15 bases that match TRBD2. Trimming took 6 bases from V and 8 from J; bases not matched to a gene: 5. The CDR3 loop spans 14 amino acids. In DNA, the CDR3 is TGTGCCAGCAGCCGGACTAGCGGGAGGGCCCAGCAGTACTTC. Its protein product is CASSRTSGRAQQYF.

Many counts were recorded for this clonotype. The chain recombines TRBV19 with TRBJ1-3; D not certain. CDR1 and CDR2 from the germline V gene are LNHDA and SQIVND (reference sequence). This CDR3 region has 15 residues. V was shortened by 3 bases and J by 0 bases, with 9 bases between the two germline ends. CDR3 sequence: CASSIPGVSGNTIYF. The CDR3 coding sequence is TGTGCCAGTAGTATCCCCGGCGTCTCTGGAAACACCATATATTTT. Combining the CDR3 with reference TRBV19 and TRBJ1-3 gives the whole variable domain DGGITQSPKYLFRKEGQNVTLSCEQNLNHDAMYWYRQDPGQGLRLIYYSQIVNDFQKGDIAEGYSVSREKKESFPLTVTSAQKNPTAFYLCASSIPGVSGNTIYFGEGSWLTVV.

This clonotype was counted at least ten times. The chain is built from TRBV2 and TRBJ2-3; 10 bases map to TRBD2. Per germline, CDR1 SNHLY and CDR2 FYNNEI. This CDR3 spans 16 amino acids. The junction had 8 bases not matched to a gene; V was cut back by 4 bases and J by 4 bases. The CDR3 loop is CASSVTAGGQADTQYF. DNA of the CDR3: TGTGCCAGCAGTGTAACAGCGGGAGGGCAAGCAGATACGCAGTATTTT.

A note on this clonotype: This probably arose from a read error, given a far larger clone one base away. The gene calls are TRBV6-5 and TRBJ2-3, with D perhaps matching TRBD2 (7 bases). CDR1 and CDR2 from the germline V gene are MNHEY and SVGAGI. The CDR3 is made up of 15 amino acids. Deletions cut 6 bases from V and 0 bases from J, with 13 bases between. Here the CDR3 DNA reads TGTGCCAGCAGCATGGCGGGGGCTAGCACAGATACGCAGTATTTT. Residues: CASSMAGASTDTQYF.